This T cell receptor (beta chain) is drawn from a study of blood T cell repertoires in COVID-19. Looking at the study overall: Sources were T cells, B-cell-depleted T cells, or PBMCs; the material itself was cDNA or gDNA.

As for this clone: One junction end disagrees with the germline gene, perhaps due to a read error. Other DNA sequences within the sample encode an identical CDR3.

Sequenced by immunoSEQ multiplex PCR; TCRdb stores in-frame clones only, minus some. This table holds around 290,000 clones, about 87% found once. CDR3 size: 17 residues. The germline gives CDR1 LNHDA, CDR2 SQIVND (reference sequence). The clonotype comes from a woman in her forties or fifties who had recovered from COVID-19. The chain couples TRBV19 to TRBJ1-5; 7 bases agree with TRBD1. Sequencing was done on a sample of peripheral blood. As DNA, the CDR3 is TGTGCCAGTAGTATCGACAGGGAGCGACTTGGCAATCAGCCCCAGCACTTT. Translation gives CASSIDRERLGNQPQHF.